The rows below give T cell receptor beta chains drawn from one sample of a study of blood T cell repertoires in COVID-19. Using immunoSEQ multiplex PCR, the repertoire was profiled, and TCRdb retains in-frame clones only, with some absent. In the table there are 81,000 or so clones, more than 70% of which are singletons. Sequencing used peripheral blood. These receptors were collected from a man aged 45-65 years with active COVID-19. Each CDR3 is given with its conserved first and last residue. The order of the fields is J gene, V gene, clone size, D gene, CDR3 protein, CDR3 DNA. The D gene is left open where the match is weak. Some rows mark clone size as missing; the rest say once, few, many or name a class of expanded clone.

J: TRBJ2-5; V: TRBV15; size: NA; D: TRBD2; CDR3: CATSRGAGGLQETQYF; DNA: TGTGCCACCAGCAGGGGAGCGGGAGGCTTACAAGAGACCCAGTACTTC
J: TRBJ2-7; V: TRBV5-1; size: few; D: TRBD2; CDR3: CASSPTSGASEQYF; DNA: TGCGCCAGCAGCCCGACTAGCGGGGCTTCGGAGCAGTACTTC
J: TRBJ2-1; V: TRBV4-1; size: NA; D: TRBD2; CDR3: CASSQASTSGSYNEQFF; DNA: TGCGCCAGCAGCCAAGCGTCGACTAGCGGATCCTACAATGAGCAGTTCTTC
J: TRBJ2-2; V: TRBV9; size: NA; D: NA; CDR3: CASSSLNRAGGELFF; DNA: TGTGCCAGCAGCTCTCTCAACAGGGCTGGCGGGGAGCTGTTTTTT
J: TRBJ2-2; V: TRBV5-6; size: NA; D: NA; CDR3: CASSFPSGMNTGELFF; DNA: TGTGCCAGCAGCTTTCCGTCAGGGATGAACACCGGGGAGCTGTTTTTT
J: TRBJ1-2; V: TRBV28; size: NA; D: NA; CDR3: CASSSQGLNNYGYTF; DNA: TGTGCCAGCAGTTCACAGGGCCTAAACAACTATGGCTACACCTTC
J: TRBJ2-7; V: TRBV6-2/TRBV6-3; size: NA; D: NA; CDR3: CASSRNTGNYEQYF; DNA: TGTGCCAGCAGTCGAAATACAGGGAACTACGAGCAGTACTTC
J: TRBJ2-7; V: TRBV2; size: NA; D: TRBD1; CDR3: CASRVSGTGIDEQYF; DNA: TGTGCCAGCAGGGTCTCCGGGACAGGGATCGACGAGCAGTACTTC
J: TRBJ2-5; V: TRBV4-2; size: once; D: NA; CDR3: CASSQAPFGGTQYF; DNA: TGTGCCAGCAGCCAAGCGCCCTTTGGCGGGACCCAGTACTTC
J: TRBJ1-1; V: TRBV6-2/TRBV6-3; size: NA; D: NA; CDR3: CASSSPLGAGDTEAFF; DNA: TGTGCCAGCAGTTCCCCTTTAGGGGCAGGAGACACTGAAGCTTTCTTT
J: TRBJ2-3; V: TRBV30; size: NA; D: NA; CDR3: CAWSPRRGPVSTDTQYF; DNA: TGTGCCTGGAGTCCACGCAGGGGACCTGTTAGCACAGATACGCAGTATTTT
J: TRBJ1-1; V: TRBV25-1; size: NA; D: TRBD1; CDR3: CASSPITGGRNTEAFF; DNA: TGTGCCAGCAGTCCTATTACAGGGGGCAGGAACACTGAAGCTTTCTTT
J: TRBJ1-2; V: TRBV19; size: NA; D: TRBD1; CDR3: CASRTGANYGYTF; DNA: TGTGCCAGTAGGACAGGGGCGAACTATGGCTACACCTTC
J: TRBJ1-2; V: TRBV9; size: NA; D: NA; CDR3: CASSVGSDSSNYGYTF; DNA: TGTGCCAGCAGCGTAGGTTCGGACAGTTCTAACTATGGCTACACCTTC
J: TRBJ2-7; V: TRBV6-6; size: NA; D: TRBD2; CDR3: CASSYGDGRAGEQYF; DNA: TGTGCCAGCAGTTACGGTGACGGGAGGGCGGGCGAGCAGTACTTC
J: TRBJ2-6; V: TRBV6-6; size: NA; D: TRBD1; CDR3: CASSRQGAGGANVLTF; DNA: TGTGCCAGCAGTCGACAGGGGGCGGGTGGGGCCAACGTCCTGACTTTC
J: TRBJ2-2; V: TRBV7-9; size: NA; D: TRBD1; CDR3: CASSGQGIGELFF; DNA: TGTGCCAGCAGCGGACAGGGGATCGGGGAGCTGTTTTTT
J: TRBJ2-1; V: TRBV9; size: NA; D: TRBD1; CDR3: CASSLDRGGYNEQFF; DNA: TGTGCCAGCAGCTTGGACAGGGGAGGGTACAATGAGCAGTTCTTC
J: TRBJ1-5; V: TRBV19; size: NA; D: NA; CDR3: CASSMTGGRSNQPQHF; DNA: TGTGCCAGTAGTATGACGGGGGGCCGTAGCAATCAGCCCCAGCATTTT
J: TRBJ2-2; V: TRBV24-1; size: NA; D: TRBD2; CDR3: CATSDPGLGGAGELFF; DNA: TGTGCCACCAGTGATCCGGGACTAGGTGGGGCCGGGGAGCTGTTTTTT
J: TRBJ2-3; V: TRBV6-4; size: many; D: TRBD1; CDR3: CASRVGTGPTDTQYF; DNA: TGTGCCAGCAGAGTCGGGACAGGGCCCACAGATACGCAGTATTTT
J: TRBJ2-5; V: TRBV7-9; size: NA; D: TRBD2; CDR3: CASSTAGVQETQYF; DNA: TGTGCCAGCAGCACAGCGGGGGTTCAAGAGACCCAGTACTTC
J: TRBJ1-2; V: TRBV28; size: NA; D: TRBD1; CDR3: CASSPSQGNGYGYTF; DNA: TGTGCCAGCAGTCCTTCACAGGGGAATGGCTATGGCTACACCTTC
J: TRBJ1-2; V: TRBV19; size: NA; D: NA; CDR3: CASRAAGQNNYGYTF; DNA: TGTGCCAGTAGGGCCGCTGGGCAGAATAACTATGGCTACACCTTC
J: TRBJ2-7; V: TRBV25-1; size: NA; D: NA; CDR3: CASSEEGRGYTYEQYF; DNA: TGTGCCAGCAGTGAAGAGGGGAGGGGGTACACCTACGAGCAGTACTTC
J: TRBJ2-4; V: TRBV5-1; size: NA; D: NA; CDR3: CASSLSELTLQYF; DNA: TGCGCCAGCAGCCTTAGCGAATTGACTCTTCAGTACTTC
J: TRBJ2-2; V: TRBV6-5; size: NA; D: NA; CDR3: CASSKQGNTGELFF; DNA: TGTGCCAGCAGCAAACAGGGAAACACCGGGGAGCTGTTTTTT